This T cell receptor (beta chain) was documented in a study of T cells after yellow fever vaccination. The study, taken as a whole, reports: The study re-detected most primary-vaccination clones after the booster (96% CD4, roughly 88% CD8).

Researchers made TCR cDNA using 5'RACE template switching, and this step added a universal primer site and UMIs. TCRdb reprocessed the 5' RACE reads via MiXCR and lists one record per CDR3 protein. The sample gives roughly 170,000 distinct CDR3 sequences, roughly 8.8% of which show up once; around 33% is in the top ten. This clonotype was seen ten or more times. What it binds is unknown. Germline-derived CDR1 and CDR2 are SQVTM and ANQGSEA. V lost 5 bases, J lost 1 base, and 13 bases lay in between. The CDR3 length is 14 residues. The chain is built from TRBV29-1 and TRBJ2-3; D remains unclear. The receptor's source is a young man who received the YFV17D yellow fever vaccine. The sequencing used CD8+ T cells sorted from PBMCs, collected 45 days after the yellow fever booster vaccination. This CDR3 reads CSVPRSLGTDTQYF. DNA for the CDR3: TGCAGCGTTCCTCGCAGCCTAGGCACAGATACGCAGTATTTT.